This is a list of T cell receptor beta chains from one sample in a study of shared clonotypes between healthy human individuals. The data were produced by immunoSEQ multiplex PCR, yet TCRdb's version contains in-frame clones alone and is incomplete. The data hold 180,000 or so clones, with around 93% observed a single time. The sample consisted of naive CD4+ T cells sorted from blood. The receptors were sampled from a young woman in good health. Both conserved end residues are part of each CDR3. The D gene is left open where the match is weak. Some rows have no size entry. The others give once, few or many, or a class for an expanded clone.

NA,TRBJ1-1,TRBV9,NA,TGTGCCAGCAGCGTAGGAGGTACCGGAGTCCTAGGGTGGGGGACCTCTGAAGCTTTCTTT,CASSVGGTGVLGWGTSEAFF
NA,TRBJ2-7,TRBV11-2,NA,TGTGCCAGCCGATCGCACTACGAGCAGTACTTC,CASRSHYEQYF
NA,TRBJ2-7,TRBV28,TRBD2,TGTGCCAGCACCTTCTTCGGGACTAGCGGGAGAACCAACGAGCAGTACTTC,CASTFFGTSGRTNEQYF
NA,TRBJ1-3,TRBV7-5,NA,TGTGCCAGCAGGCAACTGGGGACAGGGGTATACACCATATATTTT,CASRQLGTGVYTIYF
NA,TRBJ1-1,TRBV6-6,TRBD1,TGTGCCAGCAGTTACCAGCAGGGGGTGGTCACTGAAGCTTTCTTT,CASSYQQGVVTEAFF
NA,TRBJ2-2,TRBV6-8,NA,TGTGCCAGCAGTCCAACACGGGCCGGGGAGCTGTTTTTT,CASSPTRAGELFF
NA,TRBJ2-3,TRBV19,NA,TGTGCCAGTAGTATCAACAGGGCTGGCACAGATACGCAGTATTTT,CASSINRAGTDTQYF
NA,TRBJ1-1,TRBV5-1,TRBD1,TGCGCCAGCAGCTTGCAGGGGGTGGGGAACACTGAAGCTTTCTTT,CASSLQGVGNTEAFF
NA,TRBJ2-7,TRBV28,NA,TGTGCCAGCGCCCTCCGCTACGAGCAGTACTTC,CASALRYEQYF
NA,TRBJ1-5,TRBV4-2,TRBD1,TGTGCCAGCAGTTTCGACAGGGAAAATCAGCCCCAGCATTTT,CASSFDRENQPQHF
NA,TRBJ2-5,TRBV7-9,NA,TGTGCCAGCAGCTTAGCGCCTTCGGGCGAGACCCAGTACTTC,CASSLAPSGETQYF
NA,TRBJ1-1,TRBV2,NA,TGTGCCAGCAGTGAAAGGTGGCAGGGGAACACTGAAGCTTTCTTT,CASSERWQGNTEAFF
NA,TRBJ2-7,TRBV28,NA,TGTGCCAGCAGTTACTCCCAGGGAACGCCCTTTATGGGCGAGCAGTACTTC,CASSYSQGTPFMGEQYF
NA,TRBJ2-7,TRBV15,TRBD1,TGTGCCACCAGCAGAGGGGGACAGGCTTCCTACGAGCAGTACTTC,CATSRGGQASYEQYF
NA,TRBJ1-1,TRBV5-1,NA,TGCGCCAGCAGCTTGGTTGGGGCCATGAACACTGAAGCTTTCTTT,CASSLVGAMNTEAFF
NA,TRBJ2-7,TRBV28,TRBD1,TGTGCCAGCGGACGGACAGGGTACTACGAGCAGTACTTC,CASGRTGYYEQYF
NA,TRBJ1-6,TRBV28,TRBD1,TGTGCCGTACCGGGACAGGAGGGCTCACCCCTCCACTTT,CAVPGQEGSPLHF
once,TRBJ2-1,TRBV19,NA,TGTGCCAGTAGTATAATGTCGAGCTCCTACAATGAGCAGTTCTTC,CASSIMSSSYNEQFF
NA,TRBJ2-1,TRBV6-1,TRBD2,TGTGCCAGCAGTGACGGTGGGACTAGCGTCGATGAGCAGTTCTTC,CASSDGGTSVDEQFF
NA,TRBJ1-1,TRBV11-2,NA,TGTGCCAGCAGCCCCAGCATGCAGGGGGAAGCTTTCTTT,CASSPSMQGEAFF
NA,TRBJ1-4,TRBV18,NA,TGTGCCAGCTCACCAAGGGACCGGGAAAAACTGTTTTTT,CASSPRDREKLFF
NA,TRBJ2-3,TRBV6-6,NA,TGTGCCAGCAGTTACCCCCAGGACCGGACAGATACGCAGTATTTT,CASSYPQDRTDTQYF
few,TRBJ2-7,TRBV2,NA,TGTGCCAGCAGTGGTGTTGACGAGCAGTACTTC,CASSGVDEQYF
NA,TRBJ2-7,TRBV15,NA,TGTGCCACCAGCATAGACAGAAGGAGAAGCTCCTACGAGCAGTACTTC,CATSIDRRRSSYEQYF
NA,TRBJ1-2,TRBV6-1,NA,TGTGCCAGTCGCTTGGGGGGTGGAAACTATGGCTACACCTTC,CASRLGGGNYGYTF
NA,TRBJ1-4,TRBV11-2,TRBD1,TGTGCCAGCAGCTTAGGTAGCACAGGGGTCCTGTTTTTT,CASSLGSTGVLFF
NA,TRBJ2-5,TRBV18,TRBD1,TGTGCCAGCTCACCCCGGACAGGGGGTGAGGAGACCCAGTACTTC,CASSPRTGGEETQYF
NA,TRBJ2-5,TRBV9,NA,TGTGCCAGCAGCGTAGGAGGGGGCGGGAGGACCTCAAAACCTCAAGAGACCCAGTACTTC,CASSVGGGGRTSKPQETQYF
NA,TRBJ2-6,TRBV30,NA,TGTGCCTGGAGTCCGATACCTTGGGATTCGGCCCCTAGCTCTGGGGCCAACGTCCTGACTTTC,CAWSPIPWDSAPSSGANVLTF
once,TRBJ2-5,TRBV29-1,NA,TGCAGCGTTGACCTCCCAAAAGAGACCCAGTACTTC,CSVDLPKETQYF
NA,TRBJ2-7,TRBV18,NA,TGTGCCAGCTCACCGCCCAACAGGGACTCCTACGAGCAGTACTTC,CASSPPNRDSYEQYF
NA,TRBJ1-2,TRBV9,NA,TGTGCCAGCAGCGTCGATTCACACTATGGCTACACCTTC,CASSVDSHYGYTF
NA,TRBJ1-1,TRBV6-1,NA,TGTGCCAGCAGGCATGGCGTGAACTTGAACACTGAAGCTTTCTTT,CASRHGVNLNTEAFF
NA,TRBJ2-7,TRBV10-3,NA,TGTGCCATCAGTGAGTCGGAAACCGAGCAGTACTTC,CAISESETEQYF
NA,TRBJ2-2,TRBV5-4,TRBD2,TGTGCCAGCAGCTCGAAGCGGGAGTCAGGTATCGGGGAGCTGTTTTTT,CASSSKRESGIGELFF
NA,TRBJ2-2,TRBV2,NA,TGTGCCAGCAGACGCGAGGAGAACACCGGGGAGCTGTTTTTT,CASRREENTGELFF
NA,TRBJ2-7,TRBV11-2,TRBD2,TGTGCCAGCAGCTTACCAGCGGGATCGGTCGAGCAGTACTTC,CASSLPAGSVEQYF